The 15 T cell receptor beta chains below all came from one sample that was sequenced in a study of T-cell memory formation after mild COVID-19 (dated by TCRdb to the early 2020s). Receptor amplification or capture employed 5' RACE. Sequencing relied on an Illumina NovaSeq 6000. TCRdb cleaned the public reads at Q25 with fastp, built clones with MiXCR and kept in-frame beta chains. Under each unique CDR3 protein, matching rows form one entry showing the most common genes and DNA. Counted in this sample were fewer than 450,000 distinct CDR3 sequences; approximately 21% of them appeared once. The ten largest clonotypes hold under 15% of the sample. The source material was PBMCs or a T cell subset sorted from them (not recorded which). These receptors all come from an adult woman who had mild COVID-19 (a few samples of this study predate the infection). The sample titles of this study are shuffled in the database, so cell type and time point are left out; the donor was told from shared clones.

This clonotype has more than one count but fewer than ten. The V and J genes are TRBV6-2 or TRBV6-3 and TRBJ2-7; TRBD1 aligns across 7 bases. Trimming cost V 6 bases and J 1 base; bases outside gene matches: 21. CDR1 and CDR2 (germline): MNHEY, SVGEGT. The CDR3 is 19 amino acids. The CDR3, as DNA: TGTGCCAGCAGCACACCCCTGGACAGGACGTCTAAAGTTTCCTACGAGCAGTACTTC. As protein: CASSTPLDRTSKVSYEQYF.

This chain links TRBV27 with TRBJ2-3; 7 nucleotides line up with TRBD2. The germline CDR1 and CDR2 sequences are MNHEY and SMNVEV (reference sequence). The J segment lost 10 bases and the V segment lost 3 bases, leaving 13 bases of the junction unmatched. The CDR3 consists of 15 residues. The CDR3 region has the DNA TGTGCCAGCAGTTTTACCCCGGGACTAATCCCGTCGCAGTATTTT. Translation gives CASSFTPGLIPSQYF.

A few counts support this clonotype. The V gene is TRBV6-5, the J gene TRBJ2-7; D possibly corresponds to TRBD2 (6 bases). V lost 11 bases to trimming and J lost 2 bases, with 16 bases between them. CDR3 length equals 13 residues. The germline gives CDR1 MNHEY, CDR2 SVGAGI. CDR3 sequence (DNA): TGTGCCGTCACAAGCGGGCACCCCTACGAGCAGTACTTC. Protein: CAVTSGHPYEQYF.

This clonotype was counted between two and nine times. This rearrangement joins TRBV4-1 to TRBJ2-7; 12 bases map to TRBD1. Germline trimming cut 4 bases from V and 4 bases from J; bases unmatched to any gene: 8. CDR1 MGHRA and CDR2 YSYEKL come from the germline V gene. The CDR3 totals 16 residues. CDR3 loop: CASSPTGTGGGYEQYF. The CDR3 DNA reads TGCGCCAGCAGCCCCACCGGGACAGGGGGCGGTTACGAGCAGTACTTC.

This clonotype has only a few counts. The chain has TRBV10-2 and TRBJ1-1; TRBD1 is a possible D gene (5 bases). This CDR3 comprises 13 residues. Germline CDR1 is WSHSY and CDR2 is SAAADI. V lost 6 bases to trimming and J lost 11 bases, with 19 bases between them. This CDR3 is CASRPRTGERAFF. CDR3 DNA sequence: TGCGCCAGCAGACCACGAACGGGGGAGCGCGCTTTCTTT.

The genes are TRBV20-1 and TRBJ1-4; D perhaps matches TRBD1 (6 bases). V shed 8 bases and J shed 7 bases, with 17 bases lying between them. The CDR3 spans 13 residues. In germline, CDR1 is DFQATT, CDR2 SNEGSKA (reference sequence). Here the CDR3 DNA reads TGCAGTACGCTACGGGGGGCAGGTGAAAAACTGTTTTTT. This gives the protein CSTLRGAGEKLFF.

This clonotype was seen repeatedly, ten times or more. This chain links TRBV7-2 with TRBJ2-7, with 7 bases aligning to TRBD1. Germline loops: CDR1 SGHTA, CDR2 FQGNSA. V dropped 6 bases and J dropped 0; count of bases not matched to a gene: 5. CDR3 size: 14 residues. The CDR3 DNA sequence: TGTGCCAGCAGAAGGGGGACAGACTCCTACGAGCAGTACTTC. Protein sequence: CASRRGTDSYEQYF.

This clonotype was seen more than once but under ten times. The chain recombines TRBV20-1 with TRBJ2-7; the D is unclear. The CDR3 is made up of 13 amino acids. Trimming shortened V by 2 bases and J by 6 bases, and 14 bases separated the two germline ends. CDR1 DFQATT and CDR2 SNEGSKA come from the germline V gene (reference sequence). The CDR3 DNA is TGCAGTGCTAGAAGTCGGATAGGGCTCGAGCAGTACTTC. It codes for CSARSRIGLEQYF.

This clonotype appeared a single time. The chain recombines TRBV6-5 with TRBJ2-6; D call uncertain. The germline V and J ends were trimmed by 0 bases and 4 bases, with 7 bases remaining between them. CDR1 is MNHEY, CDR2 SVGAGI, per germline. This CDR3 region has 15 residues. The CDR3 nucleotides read TGTGCCAGCAGTTACTCGGGGTTGGGGGCCAACGTCCTGACTTTC. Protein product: CASSYSGLGANVLTF.

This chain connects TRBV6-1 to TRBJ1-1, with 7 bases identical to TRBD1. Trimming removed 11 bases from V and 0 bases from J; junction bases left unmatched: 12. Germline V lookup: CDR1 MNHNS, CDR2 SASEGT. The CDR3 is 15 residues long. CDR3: CAGNRGADMNTEAFF. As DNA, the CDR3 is TGTGCCGGAAACAGGGGCGCTGACATGAACACTGAAGCTTTCTTT.

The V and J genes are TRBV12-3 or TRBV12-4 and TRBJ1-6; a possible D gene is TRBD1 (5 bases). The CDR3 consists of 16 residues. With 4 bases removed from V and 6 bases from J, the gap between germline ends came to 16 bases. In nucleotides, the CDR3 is TGTGCCAGCAGTTCTACCATAAGAAGGGGTAATTCACCCCTCCACTTT. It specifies CASSSTIRRGNSPLHF.

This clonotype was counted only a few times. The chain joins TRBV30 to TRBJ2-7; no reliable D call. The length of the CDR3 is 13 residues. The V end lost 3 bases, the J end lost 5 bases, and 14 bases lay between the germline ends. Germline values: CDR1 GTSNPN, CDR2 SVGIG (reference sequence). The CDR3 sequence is CAWSAGLGDEQYF. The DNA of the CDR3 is TGTGCCTGGAGCGCCGGCCTTGGGGACGAGCAGTACTTC.

The CDR3 nucleotides are TGCGCCAGCAGCTTGGATAGGGGAGGCACTAATGAAAAACTGTTTTTT. This gives the protein CASSLDRGGTNEKLFF. The chain combines TRBV5-1 with TRBJ1-4; possibly TRBD1 for D (5 bases). This CDR3 spans 16 amino acids. Trimming took off 0 bases at V and 2 bases at J, with 11 bases between the two ends. The germline CDR1 and CDR2 sequences are SGHRS and YFSETQ.

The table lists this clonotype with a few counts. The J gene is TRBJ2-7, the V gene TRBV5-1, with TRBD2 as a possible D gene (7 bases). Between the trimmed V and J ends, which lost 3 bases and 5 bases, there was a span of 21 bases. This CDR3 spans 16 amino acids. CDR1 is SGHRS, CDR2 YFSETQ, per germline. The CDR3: CASSSIGGASGDEQYF. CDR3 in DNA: TGCGCCAGCAGCTCGATTGGGGGGGCCTCCGGTGACGAGCAGTACTTC.

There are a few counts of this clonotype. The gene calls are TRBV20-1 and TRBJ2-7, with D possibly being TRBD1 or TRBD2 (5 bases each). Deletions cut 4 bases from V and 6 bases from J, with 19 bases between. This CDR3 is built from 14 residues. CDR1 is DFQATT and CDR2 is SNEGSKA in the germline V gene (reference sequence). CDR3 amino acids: CSAKPGPGKGEQYF. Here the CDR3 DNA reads TGCAGTGCTAAACCGGGACCCGGGAAGGGCGAGCAGTACTTC.